This TCR beta chain was documented in a study of cytomegalovirus exposure and HLA in healthy donors. As to this clone: Its antigen is unknown.

Study-wide points: A missense DCLRE1C variant was associated with V- and J-gene trimming of TCR beta chains in a later analysis, and an independent cohort replicated the association. Across donors, sequencing depth was assumed by presence/absence analyses to be roughly uniform. Later examination showed HLA-associated TCR beta chains had greater clonal expansion than equally common others.

After removal of 5 bases from V and 6 bases from J, the junction contained 7 bases not matched to a gene. The V gene's germline CDR1 is SGHVS and CDR2 FNYEAQ. The CDR3 contains 14 residues. PCR primers comprised 60 Vbeta and 13 Jbeta primers. The data were produced by immunoSEQ multiplex PCR, yet TCRdb's version contains in-frame clones alone and is incomplete. The table lists roughly 98,000 clones, approximately 70% of them singletons. The chain uses TRBV7-6 and TRBJ1-5; TRBD1 aligns across 7 bases. This clonotype was sampled from a man aged 45 to 65 in good health and CMV-seronegative. The specimen sequenced was PBMCs. The CDR3, as DNA: TGTGCCAGCAGCCAAGCAGGGGGAACTCAGCCCCAGCATTTT. It encodes CASSQAGGTQPQHF. Full variable domain (rest looked up from reference TRBV7-6 and TRBJ1-5): GAGVSQSPRYKVTKRGQDVALRCDPISGHVSLYWYRQALGQGPEFLTYFNYEAQQDKSGLPNDRFSAERPEGSISTLTIQRTEQRDSAMYRCASSQAGGTQPQHFGDGTRLSIL.